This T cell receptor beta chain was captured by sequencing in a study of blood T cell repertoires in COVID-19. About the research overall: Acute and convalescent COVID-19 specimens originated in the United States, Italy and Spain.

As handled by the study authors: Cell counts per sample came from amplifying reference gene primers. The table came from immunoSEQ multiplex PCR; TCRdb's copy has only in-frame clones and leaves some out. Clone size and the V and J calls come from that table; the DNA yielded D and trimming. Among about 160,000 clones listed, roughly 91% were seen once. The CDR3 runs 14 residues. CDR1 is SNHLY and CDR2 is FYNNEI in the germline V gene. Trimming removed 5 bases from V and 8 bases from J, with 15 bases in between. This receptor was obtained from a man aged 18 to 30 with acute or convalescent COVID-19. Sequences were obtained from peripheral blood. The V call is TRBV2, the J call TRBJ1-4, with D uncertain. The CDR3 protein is CASSWRRREEKLFF. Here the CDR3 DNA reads TGTGCCAGCAGTTGGAGGAGGCGAGAAGAAAAACTGTTTTTT.